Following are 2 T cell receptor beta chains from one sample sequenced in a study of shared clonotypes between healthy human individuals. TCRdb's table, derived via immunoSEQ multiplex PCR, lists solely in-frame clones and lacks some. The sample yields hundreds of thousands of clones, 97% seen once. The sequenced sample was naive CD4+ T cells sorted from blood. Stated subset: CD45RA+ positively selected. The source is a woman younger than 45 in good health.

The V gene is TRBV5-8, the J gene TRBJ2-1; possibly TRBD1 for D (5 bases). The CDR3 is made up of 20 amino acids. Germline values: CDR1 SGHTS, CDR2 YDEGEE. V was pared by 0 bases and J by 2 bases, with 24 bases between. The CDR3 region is CASSLAGHLFTPTTYNEQFF. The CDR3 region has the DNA TGTGCCAGCAGCTTGGCAGGACACCTATTCACCCCCACTACCTACAATGAGCAGTTCTTC.

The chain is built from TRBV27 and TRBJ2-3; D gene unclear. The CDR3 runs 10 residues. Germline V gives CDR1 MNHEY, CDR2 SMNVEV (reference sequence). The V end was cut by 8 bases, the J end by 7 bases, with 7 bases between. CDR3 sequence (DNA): TGTGCCAGCGGGTTCCATACGCAGTATTTT. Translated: CASGFHTQYF.